The clone carrying this TCR beta chain was detected only a few times. Germline V lookup: CDR1 SGHVS, CDR2 FNYEAQ. CDR3 size: 14 residues. The V end was cut by 5 bases, the J end by 4 bases, with 14 bases between. Preparing the TCRbeta library involved the use of unique molecular identifiers. TCRdb used MiXCR to reprocess the PCR reads, holding one entry per CDR3 protein. The sample lists 600,000 to 700,000 distinct CDR3 sequences, 16% seen once, with 1.1% in the top ten. The sample comes from a study of T-cell reconstitution after alpha-beta-depleted transplantation in children. The material sequenced was PBMCs from the stem cell graft donor, taken from the stem cell graft. The TCR originated in a human donor who donated a stem cell graft to a child with acute myeloid leukemia. The rearrangement uses TRBV7-6 and TRBJ1-1; no firm D call. The CDR3 bases are TGTGCCAGCAGCCCGGGCTCAGCCGGCACTGAAGCTTTCTTT. Amino acid sequence: CASSPGSAGTEAFF.